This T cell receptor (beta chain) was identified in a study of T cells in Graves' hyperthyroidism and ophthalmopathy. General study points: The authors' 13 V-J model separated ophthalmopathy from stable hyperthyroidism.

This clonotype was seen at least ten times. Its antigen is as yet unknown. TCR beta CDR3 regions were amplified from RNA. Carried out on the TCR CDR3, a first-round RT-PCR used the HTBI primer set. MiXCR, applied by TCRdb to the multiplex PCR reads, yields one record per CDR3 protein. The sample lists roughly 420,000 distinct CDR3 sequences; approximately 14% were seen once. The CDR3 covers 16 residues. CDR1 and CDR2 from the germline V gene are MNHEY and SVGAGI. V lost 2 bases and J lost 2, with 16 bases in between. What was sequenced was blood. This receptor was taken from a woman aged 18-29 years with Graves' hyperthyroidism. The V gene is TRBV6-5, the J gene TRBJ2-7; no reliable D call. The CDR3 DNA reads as TGTGCCAGCAGTTACCGCTATGGGTCCGGAGCCTACGAGCAGTACTTC. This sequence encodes CASSYRYGSGAYEQYF.